This T cell receptor (beta chain) was captured in a study of blood T cell repertoires in COVID-19. Overall study context: Material from acute and convalescent COVID-19 was sourced from the United States, Italy and Spain. PBMCs, B-cell-depleted T cells, or T cells provided the cDNA or gDNA that made up the material.

Some clones are missing from TCRdb's copy, which holds only in-frame ones; the method was immunoSEQ multiplex PCR. The data show some 56,000 clones, 70% to 85% seen once. In Seattle, patients joined the study during active infection and were tracked longitudinally. Trimming removed 7 bases at V and 0 bases at J, with 13 bases between. The CDR3 consists of 15 residues. Germline V gene lookup returns CDR1 MDHEN and CDR2 SYDVKM. This sequence was found in a man older than 75 with COVID-19, enrolled during active disease. The rearrangement joins TRBV28 to TRBJ1-5, with unresolved D. Material: peripheral blood. This CDR3 reads CASIEVWVSNQPQHF. As DNA, the CDR3 is TGTGCCAGCATCGAGGTATGGGTTAGCAATCAGCCCCAGCATTTT.